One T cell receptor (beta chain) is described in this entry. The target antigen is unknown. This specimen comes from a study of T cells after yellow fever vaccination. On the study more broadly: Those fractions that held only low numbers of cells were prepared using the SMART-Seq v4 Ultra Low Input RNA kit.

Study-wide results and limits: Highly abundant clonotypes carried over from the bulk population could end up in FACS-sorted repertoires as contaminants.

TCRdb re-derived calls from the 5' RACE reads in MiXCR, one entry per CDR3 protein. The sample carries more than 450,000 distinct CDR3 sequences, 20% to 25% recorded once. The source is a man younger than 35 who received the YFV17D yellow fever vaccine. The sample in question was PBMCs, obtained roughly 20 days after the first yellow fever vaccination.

The CDR3 region is CASGQSYEQYF. The DNA for the CDR3 is TGTGCCAGCGGACAGTCCTACGAGCAGTACTTC. The gene calls are TRBV27 and TRBJ2-7, with a possible D match to TRBD1 (6 bases). The germline gives CDR1 MNHEY, CDR2 SMNVEV (reference sequence). Trimming left V 8 bases short and J 1 base short, with 6 bases between. This CDR3 spans 11 amino acids.